This TCR beta chain was captured by sequencing in a study of graft-versus-host responses after intestinal transplantation. Repertoires were generated with immunoSEQ multiplex PCR, while TCRdb's copy carries only in-frame clones and drops some. Of several thousand clones in the sample, approximately 91% were seen once. Germline V gene lookup returns CDR1 LNHDA and CDR2 SQIVND (reference sequence). Trimming removed 2 bases from V and 4 bases from J; junction bases left unmatched: 1. There are 13 residues in the CDR3. This clone has a handful of counts. This clonotype originated in a human patient who received an intestinal transplant, so some T cells may come from the graft donor. The material was PBMCs, obtained 83 days after transplant. The chain is built from TRBV19 and TRBJ1-2, with 7 positions matching TRBD1. Here the CDR3 reads CASSIRGLYGYTF. The CDR3, as DNA: TGTGCCAGTAGTATAAGGGGGCTCTATGGCTACACCTTC. The full variable domain, its missing parts supplied by reference TRBV19 and TRBJ1-2, is DGGITQSPKYLFRKEGQNVTLSCEQNLNHDAMYWYRQDPGQGLRLIYYSQIVNDFQKGDIAEGYSVSREKKESFPLTVTSAQKNPTAFYLCASSIRGLYGYTFGSGTRLTVV.